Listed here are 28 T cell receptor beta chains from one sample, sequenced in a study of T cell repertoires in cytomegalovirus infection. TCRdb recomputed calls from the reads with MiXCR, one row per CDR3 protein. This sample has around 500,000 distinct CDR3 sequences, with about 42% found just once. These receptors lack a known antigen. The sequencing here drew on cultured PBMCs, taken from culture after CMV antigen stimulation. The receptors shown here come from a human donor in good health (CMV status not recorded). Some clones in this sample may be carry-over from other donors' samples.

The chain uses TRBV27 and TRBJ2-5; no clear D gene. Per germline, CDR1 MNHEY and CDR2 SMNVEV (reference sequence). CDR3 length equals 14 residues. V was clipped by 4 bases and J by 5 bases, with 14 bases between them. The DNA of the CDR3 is TGTGCCAGCAGTTCTGGCTTGCGACACGAGACCCAGTACTTC. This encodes CASSSGLRHETQYF.

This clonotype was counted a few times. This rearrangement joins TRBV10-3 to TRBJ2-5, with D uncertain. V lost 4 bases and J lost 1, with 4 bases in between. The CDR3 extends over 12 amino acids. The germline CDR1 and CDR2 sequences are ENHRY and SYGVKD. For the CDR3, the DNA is TGTGCCATCAGTGGGACCCAAGAGACCCAGTACTTC. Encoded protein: CAISGTQETQYF.

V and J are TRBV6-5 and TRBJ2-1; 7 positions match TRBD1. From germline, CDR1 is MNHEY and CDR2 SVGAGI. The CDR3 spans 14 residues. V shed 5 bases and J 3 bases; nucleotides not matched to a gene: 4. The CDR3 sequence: CASSPGTDYNEQFF. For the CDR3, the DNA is TGTGCCAGCAGTCCCGGGACAGACTACAATGAGCAGTTCTTC.

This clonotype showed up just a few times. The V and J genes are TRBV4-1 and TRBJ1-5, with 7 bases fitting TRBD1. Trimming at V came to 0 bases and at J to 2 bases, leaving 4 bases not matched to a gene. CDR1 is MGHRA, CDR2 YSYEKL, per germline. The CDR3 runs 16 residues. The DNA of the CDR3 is TGCGCCAGCAGCCAAGATGTCAGGGGGGGCAATCAGCCCCAGCATTTT. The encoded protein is CASSQDVRGGNQPQHF.

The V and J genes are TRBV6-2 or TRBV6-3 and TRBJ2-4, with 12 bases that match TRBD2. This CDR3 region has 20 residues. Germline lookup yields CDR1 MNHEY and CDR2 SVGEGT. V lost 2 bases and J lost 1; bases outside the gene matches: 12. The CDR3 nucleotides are TGTGCCAGCAGTTACCCTCTAGCGGGAGGGCCGACGGGGGCCAAAAACATTCAGTACTTC. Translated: CASSYPLAGGPTGAKNIQYF.

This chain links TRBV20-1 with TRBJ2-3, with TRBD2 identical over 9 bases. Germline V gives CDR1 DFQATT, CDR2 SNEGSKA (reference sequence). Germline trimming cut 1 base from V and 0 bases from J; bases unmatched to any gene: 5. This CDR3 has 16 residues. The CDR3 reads CSARAPGLASTDTQYF. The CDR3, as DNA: TGCAGTGCTAGAGCCCCGGGACTAGCTAGCACAGATACGCAGTATTTT.

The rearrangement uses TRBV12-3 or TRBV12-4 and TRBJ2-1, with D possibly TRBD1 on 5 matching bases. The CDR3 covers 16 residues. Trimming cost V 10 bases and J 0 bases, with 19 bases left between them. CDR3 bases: TGTGCCACCTCCGACTCCTACAGGCTCTCCTACAATGAGCAGTTCTTC. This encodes CATSDSYRLSYNEQFF.

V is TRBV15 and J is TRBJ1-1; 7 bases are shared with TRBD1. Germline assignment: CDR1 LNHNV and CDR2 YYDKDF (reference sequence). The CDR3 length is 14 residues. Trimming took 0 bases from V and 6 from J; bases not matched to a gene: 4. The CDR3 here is CATSRDTGDAEAFF. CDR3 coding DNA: TGTGCCACCAGCAGAGATACAGGGGACGCTGAAGCTTTCTTT.

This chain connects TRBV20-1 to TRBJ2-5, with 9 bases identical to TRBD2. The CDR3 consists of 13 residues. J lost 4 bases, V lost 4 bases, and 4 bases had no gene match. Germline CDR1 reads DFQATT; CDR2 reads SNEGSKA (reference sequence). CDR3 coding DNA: TGCAGTGCTACGGGACTAGCTCGAGAGACCCAGTACTTC. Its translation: CSATGLARETQYF.

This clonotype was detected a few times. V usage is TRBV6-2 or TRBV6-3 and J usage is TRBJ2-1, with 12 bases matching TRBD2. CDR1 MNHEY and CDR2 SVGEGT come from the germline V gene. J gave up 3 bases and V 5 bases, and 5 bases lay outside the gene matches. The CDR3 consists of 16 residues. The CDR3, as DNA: TGTGCCAGCAGTAGAACTAGCGGGGGGATCTACAATGAGCAGTTCTTC. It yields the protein CASSRTSGGIYNEQFF.

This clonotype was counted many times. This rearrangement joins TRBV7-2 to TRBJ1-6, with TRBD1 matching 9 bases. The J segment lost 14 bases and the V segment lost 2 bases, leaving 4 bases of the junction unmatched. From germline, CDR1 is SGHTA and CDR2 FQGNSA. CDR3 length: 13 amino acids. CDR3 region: CASSLRDRETLHF. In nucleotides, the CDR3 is TGTGCCAGCAGCTTAAGGGACAGGGAAACCCTCCACTTT.

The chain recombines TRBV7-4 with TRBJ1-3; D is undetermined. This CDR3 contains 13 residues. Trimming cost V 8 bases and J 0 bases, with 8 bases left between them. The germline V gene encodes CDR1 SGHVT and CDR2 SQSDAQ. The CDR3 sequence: CASVLGSGNTIYF. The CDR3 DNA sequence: TGTGCCAGCGTCCTGGGCTCTGGAAACACCATATATTTT.

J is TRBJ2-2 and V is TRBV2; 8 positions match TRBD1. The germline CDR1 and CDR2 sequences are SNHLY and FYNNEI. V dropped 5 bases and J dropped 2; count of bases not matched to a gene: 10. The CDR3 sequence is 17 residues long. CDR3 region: CASSLSPTGVNTGELFF. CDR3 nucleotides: TGTGCCAGCAGTCTCTCTCCGACAGGGGTTAACACCGGGGAGCTGTTTTTT.

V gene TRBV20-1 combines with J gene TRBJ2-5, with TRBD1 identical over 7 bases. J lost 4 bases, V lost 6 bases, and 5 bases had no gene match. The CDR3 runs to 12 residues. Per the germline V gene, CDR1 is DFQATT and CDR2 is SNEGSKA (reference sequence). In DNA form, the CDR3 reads TGCAGTGCGACTGACAGGGTAGAGACCCAGTACTTC. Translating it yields CSATDRVETQYF.

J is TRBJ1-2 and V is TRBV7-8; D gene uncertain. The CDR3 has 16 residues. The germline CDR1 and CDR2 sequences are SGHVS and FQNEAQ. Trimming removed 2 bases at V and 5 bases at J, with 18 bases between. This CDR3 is CASSLSSIRRDYGYTF. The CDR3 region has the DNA TGTGCCAGCAGCTTAAGCTCCATCAGGAGAGATTATGGCTACACCTTC.

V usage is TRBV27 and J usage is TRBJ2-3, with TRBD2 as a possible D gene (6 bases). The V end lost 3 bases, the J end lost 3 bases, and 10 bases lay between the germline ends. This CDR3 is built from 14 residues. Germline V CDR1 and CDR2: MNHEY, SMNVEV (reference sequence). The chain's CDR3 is CASSLVRGTDTQYF. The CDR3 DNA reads TGTGCCAGCAGTTTGGTGCGGGGAACAGATACGCAGTATTTT.

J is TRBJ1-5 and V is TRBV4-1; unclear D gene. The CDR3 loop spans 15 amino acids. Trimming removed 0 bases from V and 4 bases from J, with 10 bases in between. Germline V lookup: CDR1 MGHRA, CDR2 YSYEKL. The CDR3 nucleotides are TGCGCCAGCAGCCAAGATGGAGTGGGGAATCAGCCCCAGCATTTT. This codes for CASSQDGVGNQPQHF.

CDR3 nucleotide sequence: TGTGCTAGTGGTTTGGGACAGGGGGGTGAAGCTTTCTTT. This sequence encodes CASGLGQGGEAFF. This sequence joins TRBV12-5 and TRBJ1-1, with 9 nucleotides matching TRBD1. In germline, CDR1 is LGHNT, CDR2 FRNRAP. Germline trimming cut 1 base from V and 7 bases from J; bases unmatched to any gene: 1. The CDR3 runs 13 residues.

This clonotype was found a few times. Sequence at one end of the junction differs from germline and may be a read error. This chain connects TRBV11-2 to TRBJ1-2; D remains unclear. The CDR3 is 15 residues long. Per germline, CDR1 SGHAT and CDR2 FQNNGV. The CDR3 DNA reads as TGTGCCAGCAGCTTAGTGGCCATATCGAAGTCTGGCCACACCTTC. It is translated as CASSLVAISKSGHTF.

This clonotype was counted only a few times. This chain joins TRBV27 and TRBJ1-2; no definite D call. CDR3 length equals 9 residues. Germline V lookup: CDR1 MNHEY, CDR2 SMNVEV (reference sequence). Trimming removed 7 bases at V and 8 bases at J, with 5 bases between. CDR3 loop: CASTFGYTF. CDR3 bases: TGTGCCAGCACATTCGGCTACACCTTC.

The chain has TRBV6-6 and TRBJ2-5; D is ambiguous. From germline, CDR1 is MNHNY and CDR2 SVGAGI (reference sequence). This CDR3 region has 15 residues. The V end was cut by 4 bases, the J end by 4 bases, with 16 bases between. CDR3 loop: CASSSGLASGETQYF. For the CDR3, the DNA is TGTGCCAGCAGTTCGGGTCTGGCCAGTGGAGAGACCCAGTACTTC.

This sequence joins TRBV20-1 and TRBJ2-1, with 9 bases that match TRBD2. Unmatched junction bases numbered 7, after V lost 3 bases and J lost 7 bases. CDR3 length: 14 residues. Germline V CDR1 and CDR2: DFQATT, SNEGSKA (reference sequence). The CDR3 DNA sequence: TGCAGTGCTAGGGCTAGCGGGGAGAATAATGAGCAGTTCTTC. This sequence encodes CSARASGENNEQFF.

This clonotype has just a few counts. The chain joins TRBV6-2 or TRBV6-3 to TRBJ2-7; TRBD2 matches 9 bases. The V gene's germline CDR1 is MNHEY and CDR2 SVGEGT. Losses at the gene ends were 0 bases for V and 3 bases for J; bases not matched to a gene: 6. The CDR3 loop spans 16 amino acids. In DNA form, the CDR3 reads TGTGCCAGCAGTTACTCCGTTAGCGGGGGCGGCTACGAGCAGTACTTC. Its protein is CASSYSVSGGGYEQYF.

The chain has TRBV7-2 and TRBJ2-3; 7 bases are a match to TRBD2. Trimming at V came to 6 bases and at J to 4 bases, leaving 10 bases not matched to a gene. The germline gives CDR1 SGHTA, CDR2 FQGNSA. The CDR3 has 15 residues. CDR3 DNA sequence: TGTGCCAGCAGACGGAGCGGGGTGACGCCAGATACGCAGTATTTT. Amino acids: CASRRSGVTPDTQYF.

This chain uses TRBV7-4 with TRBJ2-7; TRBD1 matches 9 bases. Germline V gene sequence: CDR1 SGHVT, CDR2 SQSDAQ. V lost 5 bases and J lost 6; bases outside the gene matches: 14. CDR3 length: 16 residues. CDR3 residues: CASSQHRGLNAGEQYF. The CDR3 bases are TGTGCCAGCAGCCAACACAGGGGGCTTAACGCCGGCGAGCAGTACTTC.

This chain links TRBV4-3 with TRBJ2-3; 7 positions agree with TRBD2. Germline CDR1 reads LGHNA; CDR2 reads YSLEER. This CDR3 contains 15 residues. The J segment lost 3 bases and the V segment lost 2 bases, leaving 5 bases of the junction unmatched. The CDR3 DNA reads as TGCGCCAGCAGCCAAAATCTAGCGGAAACAGATACGCAGTATTTT. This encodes CASSQNLAETDTQYF.

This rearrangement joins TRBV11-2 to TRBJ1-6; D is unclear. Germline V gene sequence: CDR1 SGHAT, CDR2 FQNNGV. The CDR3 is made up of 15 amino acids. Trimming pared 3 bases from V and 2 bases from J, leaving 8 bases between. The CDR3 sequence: CASSFMRAYNSPLHF. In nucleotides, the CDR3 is TGTGCCAGCAGCTTTATGAGGGCCTATAATTCACCCCTCCACTTT.

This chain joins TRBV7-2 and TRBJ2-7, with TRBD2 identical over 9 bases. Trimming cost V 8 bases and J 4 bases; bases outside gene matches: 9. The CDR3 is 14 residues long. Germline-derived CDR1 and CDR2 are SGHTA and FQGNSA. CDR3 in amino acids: CASARDSGRYEQYF. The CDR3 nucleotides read TGTGCCAGCGCCAGGGACAGCGGGAGGTACGAGCAGTACTTC.